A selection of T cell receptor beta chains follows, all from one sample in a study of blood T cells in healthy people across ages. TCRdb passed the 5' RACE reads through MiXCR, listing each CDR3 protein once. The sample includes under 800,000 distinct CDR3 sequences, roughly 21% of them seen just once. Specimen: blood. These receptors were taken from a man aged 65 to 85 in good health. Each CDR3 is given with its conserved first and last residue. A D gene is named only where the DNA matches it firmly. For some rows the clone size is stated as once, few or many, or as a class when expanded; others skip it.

CDR3 protein: CASSSRTLSGYEQYF
CDR3 DNA: TGTGCCAGCAGTTCCAGGACCCTATCGGGATACGAGCAGTACTTC
D gene: NA
clone size: many
V gene: TRBV28
J gene: TRBJ2-7

CDR3 protein: CASSYEGARFGNEQFF
CDR3 DNA: TGCGCCAGCAGCTATGAGGGAGCCCGTTTTGGGAATGAGCAGTTCTTC
D gene: NA
clone size: few
V gene: TRBV5-1
J gene: TRBJ2-1

CDR3 protein: CASSLARGQGSEKLFF
CDR3 DNA: TGTGCCAGCAGCTTGGCCCGGGGACAGGGAAGTGAAAAACTGTTTTTT
D gene: TRBD1
clone size: NA
V gene: TRBV5-6
J gene: TRBJ1-4

CDR3 protein: CASSRTDSGTEAFF
CDR3 DNA: TGTGCCAGCAGTAGAACGGATTCGGGAACTGAAGCTTTCTTT
D gene: NA
clone size: few
V gene: TRBV12-3/TRBV12-4
J gene: TRBJ1-1

CDR3 protein: CASIGGLSYQQYF
CDR3 DNA: TGTGCCAGCATCGGGGGACTCTCCTACCAGCAGTACTTC
D gene: NA
clone size: NA
V gene: TRBV6-2/TRBV6-3
J gene: TRBJ2-5

CDR3 protein: CSAQGPYEQYF
CDR3 DNA: TGCAGTGCACAGGGCCCCTACGAGCAGTACTTC
D gene: NA
clone size: many
V gene: TRBV20-1
J gene: TRBJ2-7

CDR3 protein: CSAPDGLGGQFF
CDR3 DNA: TGCAGTGCTCCAGACGGGCTGGGGGGGCAGTTCTTC
D gene: NA
clone size: NA
V gene: TRBV20-1
J gene: TRBJ2-1

CDR3 protein: CASSEGRALF
CDR3 DNA: TGTGCCAGCAGTGAAGGGCGGGCGCTCTTC
D gene: NA
clone size: NA
V gene: TRBV2
J gene: TRBJ2-5

CDR3 protein: CASSVGGIGSYNEQFF
CDR3 DNA: TGTGCCAGCAGCGTAGGCGGAATTGGTTCCTACAATGAGCAGTTCTTC
D gene: NA
clone size: few
V gene: TRBV9
J gene: TRBJ2-1

CDR3 protein: CASSSRGGNEQYF
CDR3 DNA: TGTGCCAGCTCAAGCCGAGGAGGGAACGAGCAGTACTTC
D gene: NA
clone size: few
V gene: TRBV18
J gene: TRBJ2-7

CDR3 protein: CASSLAGTGLDEQFF
CDR3 DNA: TGTGCCAGCAGCCTAGCCGGGACAGGGCTGGATGAGCAGTTCTTC
D gene: TRBD1
clone size: NA
V gene: TRBV7-2
J gene: TRBJ2-1

CDR3 protein: CASSEATIISPLHF
CDR3 DNA: TGTGCCAGCAGTGAGGCCACGATCATTTCACCCCTCCACTTT
D gene: NA
clone size: NA
V gene: TRBV25-1
J gene: TRBJ1-6

CDR3 protein: CASSFLGTSGETQYF
CDR3 DNA: TGTGCCAGCAGCTTCCTCGGGACTAGCGGTGAGACCCAGTACTTC
D gene: TRBD2
clone size: NA
V gene: TRBV5-5
J gene: TRBJ2-5

CDR3 protein: CASSSPGGSSYEQYF
CDR3 DNA: TGTGCCAGCAGCTCCCCGGGCGGGAGTTCCTACGAGCAGTACTTC
D gene: TRBD2
clone size: few
V gene: TRBV28
J gene: TRBJ2-7

CDR3 protein: CASSSSVTYEQYF
CDR3 DNA: TGTGCCAGCAGCTCAAGCGTTACCTACGAGCAGTACTTC
D gene: NA
clone size: few
V gene: TRBV7-6
J gene: TRBJ2-7

CDR3 protein: CASSSGQGITGELFF
CDR3 DNA: TGTGCCAGCAGTTCGGGACAGGGGATCACCGGGGAGCTGTTTTTT
D gene: TRBD1
clone size: NA
V gene: TRBV6-5
J gene: TRBJ2-2

CDR3 protein: CASRLSGTTYEQYF
CDR3 DNA: TGTGCCAGCAGATTGTCCGGGACCACCTACGAGCAGTACTTC
D gene: NA
clone size: NA
V gene: TRBV12-3/TRBV12-4
J gene: TRBJ2-7

CDR3 protein: CASSEGLTGANVLTF
CDR3 DNA: TGTGCCAGCAGTGAAGGGCTGACTGGGGCCAACGTCCTGACTTTC
D gene: NA
clone size: NA
V gene: TRBV2
J gene: TRBJ2-6

CDR3 protein: CSVRTVADTQYF
CDR3 DNA: TGCAGCGTACGGACGGTGGCAGATACGCAGTATTTT
D gene: NA
clone size: few
V gene: TRBV29-1
J gene: TRBJ2-3

CDR3 protein: CSARTSAHNEQFF
CDR3 DNA: TGCAGTGCTCGGACTAGCGCACACAATGAGCAGTTCTTC
D gene: TRBD2
clone size: NA
V gene: TRBV20-1
J gene: TRBJ2-1

CDR3 protein: CSARVQTSGKNIQCF
CDR3 DNA: TGCAGTGCTAGAGTCCAGACTAGCGGCAAAAACATTCAGTGCTTC
D gene: TRBD2
clone size: NA
V gene: TRBV20-1
J gene: TRBJ2-4

CDR3 protein: CASSVGGGSSPRNEQFF
CDR3 DNA: TGTGCCAGCAGCGTAGGGGGCGGGAGCTCCCCGAGGAATGAGCAGTTCTTC
D gene: TRBD2
clone size: few
V gene: TRBV9
J gene: TRBJ2-1

CDR3 protein: CASSLDLGPQHF
CDR3 DNA: TGTGCCAGCAGCTTAGATCTGGGGCCCCAGCATTTT
D gene: NA
clone size: many
V gene: TRBV7-2
J gene: TRBJ1-5

CDR3 protein: CASSFSGRVGETQYF
CDR3 DNA: TGTGCCAGCAGTTTTAGCGGGAGGGTAGGAGAGACCCAGTACTTC
D gene: TRBD2
clone size: few
V gene: TRBV12-3/TRBV12-4
J gene: TRBJ2-5

CDR3 protein: CASSSFASSYEQYF
CDR3 DNA: TGTGCCAGCAGCAGCTTTGCGAGCTCCTACGAGCAGTACTTC
D gene: NA
clone size: NA
V gene: TRBV21-1
J gene: TRBJ2-7

CDR3 protein: CASSQSRWDRAYYNEQFF
CDR3 DNA: TGCGCCAGCAGTCAATCGCGATGGGACAGGGCGTACTACAATGAGCAGTTCTTC
D gene: TRBD1
clone size: few
V gene: TRBV23-1
J gene: TRBJ2-1

CDR3 protein: CSASAIPGQTFTDTQYF
CDR3 DNA: TGCAGTGCTAGTGCTATCCCGGGACAGACGTTCACAGATACGCAGTATTTT
D gene: TRBD1
clone size: few
V gene: TRBV20-1
J gene: TRBJ2-3

CDR3 protein: CASSSERAGEQYF
CDR3 DNA: TGTGCCAGCAGCTCGGAGAGAGCGGGCGAGCAGTACTTC
D gene: NA
clone size: few
V gene: TRBV5-4
J gene: TRBJ2-7

CDR3 protein: CAWSVGLSQETQYF
CDR3 DNA: TGTGCCTGGAGTGTGGGACTCTCCCAAGAGACCCAGTACTTC
D gene: NA
clone size: few
V gene: TRBV30
J gene: TRBJ2-5

CDR3 protein: CASSFRGDLTDTQYF
CDR3 DNA: TGTGCCAGCAGCTTCAGGGGCGACCTCACAGATACGCAGTATTTT
D gene: NA
clone size: NA
V gene: TRBV11-2
J gene: TRBJ2-3

CDR3 protein: CASSFEPGQGFLDEQYF
CDR3 DNA: TGTGCCAGCAGTTTCGAACCGGGACAGGGGTTCTTAGACGAGCAGTACTTC
D gene: TRBD1
clone size: few
V gene: TRBV6-2/TRBV6-3
J gene: TRBJ2-7

CDR3 protein: CSVESGGRGGWDEQFF
CDR3 DNA: TGCAGCGTTGAATCAGGGGGCAGAGGAGGATGGGATGAGCAGTTCTTC
D gene: TRBD1
clone size: many
V gene: TRBV29-1
J gene: TRBJ2-1

CDR3 protein: CASSSVQYNSPLHF
CDR3 DNA: TGTGCCAGCAGTTCGGTGCAGTATAATTCACCCCTCCACTTT
D gene: NA
clone size: NA
V gene: TRBV6-5
J gene: TRBJ1-6

CDR3 protein: CASSDDLARVNEQFF
CDR3 DNA: TGTGCCAGCAGTGACGACCTAGCCCGGGTCAATGAGCAGTTCTTC
D gene: NA
clone size: few
V gene: TRBV6-4
J gene: TRBJ2-1

CDR3 protein: CASSLLTGGYNEQFF
CDR3 DNA: TGTGCCAGCAGCCTACTGACAGGGGGCTACAATGAGCAGTTCTTC
D gene: TRBD1
clone size: few
V gene: TRBV5-5
J gene: TRBJ2-1

CDR3 protein: CASSQDWGSRGNEQFF
CDR3 DNA: TGTGCCAGCAGCCAAGACTGGGGCTCTAGGGGCAATGAGCAGTTCTTC
D gene: NA
clone size: NA
V gene: TRBV3-1
J gene: TRBJ2-1

CDR3 protein: CSVQSGNEKLFF
CDR3 DNA: TGCAGCGTACAGTCGGGGAATGAAAAACTGTTTTTT
D gene: NA
clone size: few
V gene: TRBV29-1
J gene: TRBJ1-4

CDR3 protein: CSARSRTSTDTQYF
CDR3 DNA: TGCAGTGCTAGGTCCAGAACTAGCACAGATACGCAGTATTTT
D gene: NA
clone size: few
V gene: TRBV20-1
J gene: TRBJ2-3

CDR3 protein: CASSLIEETQYF
CDR3 DNA: TGTGCCAGCAGTTTAATCGAGGAGACCCAGTACTTC
D gene: NA
clone size: many
V gene: TRBV28
J gene: TRBJ2-5

CDR3 protein: CSARTGNYGYTF
CDR3 DNA: TGCAGTGCTCGGACAGGCAACTATGGCTACACCTTC
D gene: TRBD1
clone size: few
V gene: TRBV20-1
J gene: TRBJ1-2

CDR3 protein: CSVEGTSGSTYNEQFF
CDR3 DNA: TGCAGCGTTGAAGGGACTAGCGGGAGCACCTACAATGAGCAGTTCTTC
D gene: TRBD2
clone size: few
V gene: TRBV29-1
J gene: TRBJ2-1

CDR3 protein: CASGSGTSGRFVLQETQYF
CDR3 DNA: TGTGCCAGCGGGTCCGGGACTAGCGGGAGATTTGTCCTACAAGAGACCCAGTACTTC
D gene: TRBD2
clone size: NA
V gene: TRBV6-1
J gene: TRBJ2-5

CDR3 protein: CAIDRSDRYNEQFF
CDR3 DNA: TGTGCCATCGATAGGTCCGACAGATACAATGAGCAGTTCTTC
D gene: NA
clone size: many
V gene: TRBV7-9
J gene: TRBJ2-1

CDR3 protein: CASSLTANGKEKLFF
CDR3 DNA: TGCGCCAGCAGCTTGACCGCTAACGGGAAGGAAAAACTGTTTTTT
D gene: NA
clone size: few
V gene: TRBV5-1
J gene: TRBJ1-4

CDR3 protein: CASSLITSGPYNERFF
CDR3 DNA: TGTGCCAGCAGTTTAATAACTAGCGGGCCCTACAATGAGCGGTTCTTC
D gene: TRBD2
clone size: few
V gene: TRBV28
J gene: TRBJ2-1

CDR3 protein: CASSYSGQPQHF
CDR3 DNA: TGTGCCAGCAGTTATTCAGGGCAGCCCCAGCATTTT
D gene: NA
clone size: few
V gene: TRBV6-2/TRBV6-3
J gene: TRBJ1-5